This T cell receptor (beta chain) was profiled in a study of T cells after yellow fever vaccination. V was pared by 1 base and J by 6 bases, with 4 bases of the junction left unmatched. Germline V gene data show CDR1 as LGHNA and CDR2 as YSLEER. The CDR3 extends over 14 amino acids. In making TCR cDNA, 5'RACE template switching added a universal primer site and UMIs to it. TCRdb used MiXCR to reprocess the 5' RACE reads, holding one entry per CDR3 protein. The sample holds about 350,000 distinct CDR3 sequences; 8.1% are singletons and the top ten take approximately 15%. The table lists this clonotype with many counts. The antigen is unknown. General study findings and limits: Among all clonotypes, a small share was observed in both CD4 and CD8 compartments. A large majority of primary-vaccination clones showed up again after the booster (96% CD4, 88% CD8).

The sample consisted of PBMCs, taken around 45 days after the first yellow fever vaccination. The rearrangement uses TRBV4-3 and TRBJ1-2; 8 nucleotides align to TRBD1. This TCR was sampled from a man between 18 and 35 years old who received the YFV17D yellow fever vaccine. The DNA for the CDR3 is TGCGCCAGCAGCCAAGGGACAGGGCTCAATGGCTACACCTTC. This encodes CASSQGTGLNGYTF.